The 17 T cell receptor beta chains reported below all come from one sample, sequenced in a study of human T cells and chemical hapten exposure. TCRdb called the RACE reads again in MiXCR, with one record for every CDR3 protein. The table includes 150,000 to 200,000 distinct CDR3 sequences, around 23% detected once. This sample's time point: patch test 3, about 24 weeks after DPC sensitization. Noted treatment: therapeutic diphenylcyclopropenone sensitization with weekly scalp DPC. The sample here was whole blood, taken in connection with sensitization to the hapten diphenylcyclopropenone (DPC). The receptor set was obtained from a woman aged 40 to 49 with alopecia areata. Some clones in this sample may be carry-over from other donors' samples.

This clonotype was counted a few times. This chain connects TRBV5-6 to TRBJ2-1, with D perhaps being TRBD1 or TRBD2 (5 bases each). The CDR3 is made up of 15 amino acids. V shed 4 bases and J shed 5 bases, with 16 bases lying between them. From germline, CDR1 is SGHDT and CDR2 YYEEEE. The CDR3 DNA sequence: TGTGCCAGCAGCCGCGCCCGGGACGCACACAATGAGCAGTTCTTC. It is translated as CASSRARDAHNEQFF.

The CDR3 region has the DNA TGCAGTGCTGGAATGACTAGCGGGAGGAGAGATACGCAGTATTTT. Translating gives CSAGMTSGRRDTQYF. The chain employs TRBV20-1 and TRBJ2-3; 13 bases line up with TRBD2. Germline CDR1 and CDR2: DFQATT and SNEGSKA (reference sequence). Losses at the gene ends were 5 bases for V and 5 bases for J; bases not matched to a gene: 7. The CDR3 sequence is 15 residues long.

The gene calls are TRBV29-1 and TRBJ2-2, with D possibly being TRBD1 (6 bases). The germline V and J ends were trimmed by 4 bases and 4 bases, with 16 bases remaining between them. Germline lookup yields CDR1 SQVTM and CDR2 ANQGSEA. The CDR3 spans 15 residues. CDR3 in amino acids: CSVGGTDRPTGELFF. CDR3 nucleotides: TGCAGCGTTGGAGGTACCGACAGGCCCACCGGGGAGCTGTTTTTT.

This clonotype was seen a handful of times. The rearrangement links TRBV6-6 to TRBJ2-7; the D is unclear. The V end lost 5 bases, the J end lost 9 bases, and 11 bases lay between the germline ends. This CDR3 has 11 amino acids. Germline CDR1 is MNHNY and CDR2 is SVGAGI (reference sequence). The CDR3 spells CASSTPPGQYF. The CDR3 DNA follows: TGTGCCAGCAGTACCCCCCCGGGGCAGTACTTC.

Written as DNA, the CDR3 is TGTGCCAGCAGCGTAGGCTTTCAGCTCTCTGGAAACACCATATATTTT. Translation gives CASSVGFQLSGNTIYF. The genes are TRBV9 and TRBJ1-3; D is unresolved. V lost 0 bases to trimming and J lost 0 bases, with 10 bases between them. The CDR3 has 16 amino acids. Looked up from germline, CDR1 is SGDLS and CDR2 is YYNGEE.

This clonotype was observed a few times. The chain joins TRBV5-1 to TRBJ2-1, with 8 bases matching TRBD1. Germline assignment: CDR1 SGHRS and CDR2 YFSETQ. This CDR3 is built from 14 residues. V shed 3 bases, J shed 2 bases, and the junction held 1 base outside the gene matches. CDR3 bases: TGCGCCAGCAGCTCGGGACAGGCCTACAATGAGCAGTTCTTC. It codes for CASSSGQAYNEQFF. Based on the CDR3 plus reference TRBV5-1 and TRBJ2-1, the full variable domain is KAGVTQTPRYLIKTRGQQVTLSCSPISGHRSVSWYQQTPGQGLQFLFEYFSETQRNKGNFPGRFSGRQFSNSRSEMNVSTLELGDSALYLCASSSGQAYNEQFFGPGTRLTVL.

This clonotype was recorded a few times. The chain uses TRBV29-1 and TRBJ2-7; 7 bases align to TRBD1. CDR3 size: 16 residues. The junction had 10 bases not matched to a gene; V was cut back by 0 bases and J by 2 bases. CDR1 is SQVTM and CDR2 is ANQGSEA in the germline V gene. CDR3 loop: CSVEDHQGVGTYEQYF. DNA for the CDR3: TGCAGCGTTGAAGACCACCAGGGGGTAGGGACCTACGAGCAGTACTTC.

In this sample, this clonotype turned up many times. The CDR3 loop is CASSYSNVGTSGNEQFF. The CDR3 region has the DNA TGTGCCAGCAGTTACTCGAACGTGGGTACTAGCGGGAATGAGCAGTTCTTC. This chain connects TRBV6-5 to TRBJ2-1; 9 bases agree with TRBD2. CDR1 and CDR2 (germline): MNHEY, SVGAGI. With V trimmed by 0 bases and J by 7 bases, 10 bases remained unmatched. The CDR3 extends over 17 amino acids.

This clonotype came up a few times. The gene calls are TRBV12-3 or TRBV12-4 and TRBJ2-1; D remains unclear. Trimming pared 5 bases from V and 12 bases from J, leaving 14 bases between. The CDR3 is 12 amino acids. CDR3 loop: CASSTRPLWQFF. In DNA, the CDR3 is TGTGCCAGCAGTACAAGACCCTTGTGGCAGTTCTTC.

This rearrangement joins TRBV24-1 to TRBJ2-2; D is perhaps TRBD2 (5 bases). V lost 5 bases and J 0 bases, leaving 15 bases between the germline ends. The length of the CDR3 is 17 residues. Germline CDR1 and CDR2: KGHDR and SFDVKD. The CDR3 here is CATSALPGLPNTGELFF. The CDR3 bases are TGTGCCACCAGTGCCCTACCAGGACTTCCGAACACCGGGGAGCTGTTTTTT.

This clonotype was observed a few times. The V gene is TRBV6-6, the J gene TRBJ2-7; 7 nucleotides match TRBD1. Germline V gene data show CDR1 as MNHNY and CDR2 as SVGAGI (reference sequence). V dropped 5 bases and J dropped 2; count of bases not matched to a gene: 3. The CDR3 runs 13 residues. The CDR3 loop is CASSPGQPYEQYF. Written as DNA, the CDR3 is TGTGCCAGCAGTCCGGGACAGCCCTACGAGCAGTACTTC.

This clonotype has just a few counts. The chain combines TRBV28 with TRBJ1-2; possibly TRBD1 for D (6 bases). The CDR3 spans 15 residues. Germline-derived CDR1 and CDR2 are MDHEN and SYDVKM. V lost 3 bases and J lost 4, with 15 bases in between. The CDR3 sequence: CASSLGTGRSYGYTF. The CDR3 DNA sequence: TGTGCCAGCAGTTTGGGCACAGGGCGATCCTATGGCTACACCTTC.

The V call is TRBV27, the J call TRBJ2-7, with 10 nucleotides matching TRBD2. Per the germline V gene, CDR1 is MNHEY and CDR2 is SMNVEV (reference sequence). The CDR3 runs 15 residues. V was pared by 4 bases and J by 5 bases, with 8 bases of the junction left unmatched. CDR3 sequence reads: CASSWSSGRSHEQYF. The CDR3 nucleotides are TGTGCCAGCAGTTGGTCTAGCGGGAGAAGCCACGAGCAGTACTTC.

The sample holds a few counts of this clonotype. J is TRBJ2-5 and V is TRBV9; D not certain. Germline CDR1 is SGDLS and CDR2 is YYNGEE. The germline V and J ends were trimmed by 3 bases and 1 base, with 7 bases remaining between them. The length of the CDR3 is 13 residues. CDR3: CASSGYPQETQYF. Written as DNA, the CDR3 is TGTGCCAGCAGCGGGTACCCCCAAGAGACCCAGTACTTC.

This clonotype was seen a handful of times. The rearrangement links TRBV10-3 to TRBJ2-7; D possibly corresponds to TRBD1 (6 bases). The CDR3 extends over 11 amino acids. CDR1 ENHRY and CDR2 SYGVKD come from the germline V gene. V lost 5 bases to trimming and J lost 5 bases, with 7 bases between them. The CDR3 sequence is CAISKGDEQYF. The CDR3 DNA reads as TGTGCCATCAGTAAGGGGGACGAGCAGTACTTC.

The chain combines TRBV4-2 with TRBJ1-4, with TRBD1 identical over 8 bases. The CDR3 is 14 residues long. V was clipped by 0 bases and J by 7 bases; unmatched bases: 1. In germline, CDR1 is LGHNA, CDR2 YNFKEQ. CDR3 in amino acids: CASSQETGVEKLFF. DNA for the CDR3: TGTGCCAGCAGCCAAGAGACAGGGGTTGAAAAACTGTTTTTT.

This clonotype was recorded a few times. The V call is TRBV9, the J call TRBJ2-3; the D gene is possibly TRBD1 (6 bases). Trimming removed 8 bases from V and 1 base from J, with 14 bases in between. The germline gives CDR1 SGDLS, CDR2 YYNGEE. The CDR3 is made up of 14 amino acids. The CDR3 DNA follows: TGTGCCAGTTCCGAGGGGGTCGGCACAGATACGCAGTATTTT. Translated, it gives CASSEGVGTDTQYF.